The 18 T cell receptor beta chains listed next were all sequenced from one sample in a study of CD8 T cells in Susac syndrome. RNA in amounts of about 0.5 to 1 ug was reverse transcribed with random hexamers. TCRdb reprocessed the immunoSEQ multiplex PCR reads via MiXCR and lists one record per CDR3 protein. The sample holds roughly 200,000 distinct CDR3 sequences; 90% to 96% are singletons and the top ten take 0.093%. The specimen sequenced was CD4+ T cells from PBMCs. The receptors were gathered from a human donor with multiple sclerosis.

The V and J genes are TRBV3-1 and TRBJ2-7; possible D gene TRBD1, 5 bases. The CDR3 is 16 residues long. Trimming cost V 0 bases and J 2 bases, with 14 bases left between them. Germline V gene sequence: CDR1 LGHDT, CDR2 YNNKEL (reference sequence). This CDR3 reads CASSQDLSQGAYEQYF. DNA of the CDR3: TGTGCCAGCAGCCAAGATCTATCGCAGGGTGCCTACGAGCAGTACTTC.

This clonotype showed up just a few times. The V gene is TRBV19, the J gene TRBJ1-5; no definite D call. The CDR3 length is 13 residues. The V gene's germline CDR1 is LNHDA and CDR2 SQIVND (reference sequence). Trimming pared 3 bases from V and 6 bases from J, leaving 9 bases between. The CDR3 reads CASSIGLGQPQHF. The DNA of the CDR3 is TGTGCCAGTAGTATCGGTCTGGGTCAGCCCCAGCATTTT.

The CDR3 here is CSVTGDHYEQYF. The CDR3 DNA is TGCAGCGTGACGGGCGACCACTACGAGCAGTACTTC. V and J are TRBV29-1 and TRBJ2-7; D not certain. CDR1 is SQVTM and CDR2 is ANQGSEA in the germline V gene. The CDR3 is 12 amino acids. V was shortened by 6 bases and J by 3 bases, with 12 bases between the two germline ends.

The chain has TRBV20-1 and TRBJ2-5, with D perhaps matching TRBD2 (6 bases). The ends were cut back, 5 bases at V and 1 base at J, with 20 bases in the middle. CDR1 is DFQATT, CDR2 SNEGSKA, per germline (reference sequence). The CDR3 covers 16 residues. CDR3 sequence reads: CSAGGGRDRRQETQYF. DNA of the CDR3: TGCAGTGCTGGGGGAGGCAGGGACCGGCGCCAAGAGACCCAGTACTTC.

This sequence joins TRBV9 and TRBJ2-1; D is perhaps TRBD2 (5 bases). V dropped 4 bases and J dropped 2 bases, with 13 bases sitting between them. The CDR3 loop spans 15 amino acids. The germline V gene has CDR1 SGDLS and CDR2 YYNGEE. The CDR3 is CASSPPGVTYNEQFF. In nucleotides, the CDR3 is TGTGCCAGCAGCCCCCCCGGGGTTACCTACAATGAGCAGTTCTTC.

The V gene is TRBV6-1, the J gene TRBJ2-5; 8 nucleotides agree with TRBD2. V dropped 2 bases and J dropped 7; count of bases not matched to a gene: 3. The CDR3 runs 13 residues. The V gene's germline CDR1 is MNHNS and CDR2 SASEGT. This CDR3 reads CASSESLAGTQYF. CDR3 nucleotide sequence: TGTGCCAGCAGTGAAAGTCTAGCGGGGACCCAGTACTTC.

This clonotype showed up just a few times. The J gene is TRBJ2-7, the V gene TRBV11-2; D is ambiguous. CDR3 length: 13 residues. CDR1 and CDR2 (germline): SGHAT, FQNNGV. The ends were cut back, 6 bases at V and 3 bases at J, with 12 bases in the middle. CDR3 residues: CASSPGRLYEQYF. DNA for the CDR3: TGTGCCAGCAGTCCGGGTCGACTCTACGAGCAGTACTTC.

The DNA of the CDR3 is TGTGCCAGCAGTCCCAACGCGGGGCAGCCCCAGCATTTT. It encodes CASSPNAGQPQHF. This chain links TRBV27 with TRBJ1-5; D not certain. The germline V gene has CDR1 MNHEY and CDR2 SMNVEV (reference sequence). V shed 5 bases and J shed 7 bases, with 12 bases lying between them. The CDR3 length is 13 residues.

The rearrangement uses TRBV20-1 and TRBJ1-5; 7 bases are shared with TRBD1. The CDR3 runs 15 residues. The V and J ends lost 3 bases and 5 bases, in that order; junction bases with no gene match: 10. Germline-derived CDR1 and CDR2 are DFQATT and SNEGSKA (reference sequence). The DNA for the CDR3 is TGCAGTGCTAGTCACGGTCGGACAGGCGATCAGCCCCAGCATTTT. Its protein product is CSASHGRTGDQPQHF.

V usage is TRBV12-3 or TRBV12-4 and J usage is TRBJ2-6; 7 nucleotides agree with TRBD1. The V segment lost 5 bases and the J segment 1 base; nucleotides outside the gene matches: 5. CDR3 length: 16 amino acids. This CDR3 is CASSPMTGSGANVLTF. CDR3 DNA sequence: TGTGCCAGCAGTCCGATGACAGGGTCTGGGGCCAACGTCCTGACTTTC.

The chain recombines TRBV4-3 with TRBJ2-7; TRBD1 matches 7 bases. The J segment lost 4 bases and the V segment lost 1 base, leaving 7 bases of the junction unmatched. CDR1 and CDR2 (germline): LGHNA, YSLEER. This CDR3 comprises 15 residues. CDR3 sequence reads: CASSQVGGRAYEQYF. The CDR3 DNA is TGCGCCAGCAGCCAAGTAGGGGGCAGGGCGTACGAGCAGTACTTC.

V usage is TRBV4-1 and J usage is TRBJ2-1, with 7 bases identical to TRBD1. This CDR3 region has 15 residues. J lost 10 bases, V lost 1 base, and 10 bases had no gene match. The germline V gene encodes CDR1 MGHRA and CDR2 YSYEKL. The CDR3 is CASSQGQGPDIEQFF. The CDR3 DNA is TGCGCCAGCAGCCAAGGACAGGGTCCAGATATCGAGCAGTTCTTC.

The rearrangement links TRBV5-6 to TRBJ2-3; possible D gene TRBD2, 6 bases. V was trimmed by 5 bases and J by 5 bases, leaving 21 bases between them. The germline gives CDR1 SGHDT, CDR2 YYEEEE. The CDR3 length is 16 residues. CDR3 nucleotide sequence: TGTGCCAGCAGTCCACTACCCCCGGGGGAGGAAGATACGCAGTATTTT. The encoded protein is CASSPLPPGEEDTQYF.

The CDR3 DNA reads as TGTGCCAGCAGCTTAGAGGGGGCTCAGGGACCTAACTATGGCTACACCTTC. Residues: CASSLEGAQGPNYGYTF. V gene TRBV7-2 combines with J gene TRBJ1-2; 7 nucleotides match TRBD1. V shed 1 base, J shed 0 bases, and the junction held 8 bases outside the gene matches. The CDR3 loop spans 17 amino acids. CDR1 and CDR2 from the germline V gene are SGHTA and FQGNSA. The full variable domain, in which reference TRBV7-2 and TRBJ1-2 provide the parts outside the CDR3, is GAGVSQSPSNKVTEKGKDVELRCDPISGHTALYWYRQSLGQGLEFLIYFQGNSAPDKSGLPSDRFSAERTGGSVSTLTIQRTQQEDSAVYLCASSLEGAQGPNYGYTFGSGTRLTVV.

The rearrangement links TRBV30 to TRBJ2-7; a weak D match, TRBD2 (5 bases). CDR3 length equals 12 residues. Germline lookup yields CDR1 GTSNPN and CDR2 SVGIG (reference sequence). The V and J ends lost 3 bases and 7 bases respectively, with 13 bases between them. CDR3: CAWSPGRGEQYF. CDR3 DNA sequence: TGTGCCTGGAGCCCTGGGCGAGGGGAGCAGTACTTC.

DNA for the CDR3: TGTGCCAGCAGCCCGGAGGGACAAAATAATTCACCCCTCCACTTT. It codes for CASSPEGQNNSPLHF. The J gene is TRBJ1-6, the V gene TRBV4-2, with a possible D match to TRBD1 (6 bases). The V end lost 4 bases, the J end lost 5 bases, and 12 bases lay between the germline ends. CDR1 LGHNA and CDR2 YNFKEQ come from the germline V gene. CDR3 length equals 15 residues.

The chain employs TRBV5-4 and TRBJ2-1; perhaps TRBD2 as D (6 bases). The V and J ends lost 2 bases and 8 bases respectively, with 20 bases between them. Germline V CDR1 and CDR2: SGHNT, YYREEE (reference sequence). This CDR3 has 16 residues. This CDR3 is CASSFPWGGVNDEQFF. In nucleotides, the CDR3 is TGTGCCAGCAGCTTTCCTTGGGGCGGGGTGAATGATGAGCAGTTCTTC.

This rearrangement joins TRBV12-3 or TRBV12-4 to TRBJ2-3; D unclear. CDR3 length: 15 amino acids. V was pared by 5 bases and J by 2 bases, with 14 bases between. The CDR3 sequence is CASSIQVQVTDTQYF. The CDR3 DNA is TGTGCCAGCAGTATACAAGTTCAGGTCACAGATACGCAGTATTTT.